This TCR beta chain was captured in a study of cytomegalovirus exposure and HLA in healthy donors. The CDR3 is 18 amino acids. Germline V gives CDR1 SGHNT, CDR2 YYREEE (reference sequence). The J segment lost 6 bases and the V segment lost 0 bases, leaving 15 bases of the junction unmatched. Study-wide results and limits: HLA alleles were associated with around 17,000 TCR beta sequences in a later analysis at 0.05 false discovery rate.

PCR amplification relied on 60 Vbeta primers (plus 13 Jbeta primers). Clones were sequenced by immunoSEQ multiplex PCR, and TCRdb holds only the in-frame ones, with some missing. The table lists 200,000 to 300,000 clones, more than 75% of them singletons. Concerning this clone: No antigen is known for it.

The specimen sequenced was PBMCs. The sequence was obtained from a woman between 40 and 55 years old in good health and CMV-seropositive. The chain links TRBV5-4 to TRBJ2-1; TRBD2 aligns across 7 bases. CDR3 nucleotides: TGTGCCAGCAGCTTGGGAAGCGCGGGAGAGCCGTTCGGCAATGAGCAGTTCTTC. Its protein is CASSLGSAGEPFGNEQFF.